This is a list of T cell receptor beta chains from one sample in a study of T-cell reconstitution after alpha-beta-depleted transplantation in children. TCRdb reprocessed the PCR reads via MiXCR and lists one record per CDR3 protein. The sample lists roughly 280,000 distinct CDR3 sequences; around 10% were seen once. Material: peripheral blood, obtained 180 days after TCRalphabeta/CD19-depleted stem cell transplant. These receptors were taken from a male patient aged 2-10 years who had a stem cell transplant for chronic granulomatous disease, so the T cells may come from the graft donor. The CDR3 runs from the conserved cysteine through the conserved F or W. The D gene is left open where the match is weak. Clone size is shown for a subset of rows, as once, few, many or a class of expanded clone.

d_gene	v_gene	abundance	j_gene	CDR3nt	CDR3aa
.	TRBV30	.	TRBJ1-4	TGTGCCTGGACCGGGGGCCTTTACAATGAAAAACTGTTTTTT	CAWTGGLYNEKLFF
TRBD1	TRBV6-1	many	TRBJ2-7	TGTGCCAGCAGTGATCTCGGACAGGGGGCGAAAGAGCAGTACTTC	CASSDLGQGAKEQYF
.	TRBV7-2	many	TRBJ2-1	TGTGCCAGCAGCTTCATGCGGGAGCAGTTCTTC	CASSFMREQFF
TRBD2	TRBV5-1	many	TRBJ2-1	TGCGCCAGCAGCTCCGGGACTAGCGGGAGGGCGGGAAACAATGAGCAGTTCTTC	CASSSGTSGRAGNNEQFF
.	TRBV12-3/TRBV12-4	many	TRBJ2-1	TGTGCCAGCAGTTCAACCTACAATGAGCAGTTCTTC	CASSSTYNEQFF
TRBD1	TRBV6-5	many	TRBJ2-2	TGTGCCAGCAGTTACGGGCGACAGGGGGCGACCACCGGGGAGCTGTTTTTT	CASSYGRQGATTGELFF
TRBD1	TRBV5-1	many	TRBJ2-7	TGCGCCAGCAGCTTCCTAACGGCCGAACAGGGGGCCTACGAGCAGTACTTC	CASSFLTAEQGAYEQYF
.	TRBV7-2	many	TRBJ2-2	TGTGCCAGCAGCTTAGGGTGGACCGGGGAGCTGTTTTTT	CASSLGWTGELFF
TRBD1	TRBV18	many	TRBJ2-5	TGTGCCAGCTCACCCGGGACAGGGGCAGTGAAGACCCAGTACTTC	CASSPGTGAVKTQYF
.	TRBV20-1	many	TRBJ1-3	TGCAGTGCCTCCCGATCGTTCTCTGGAAACACCATATATTTT	CSASRSFSGNTIYF
.	TRBV15	many	TRBJ1-2	TGTGCCACCAGCAGAGGCGTCGAGACAACGTATGGCTACACCTTC	CATSRGVETTYGYTF
.	TRBV5-1	many	TRBJ2-1	TGCGCCAGCACCAGGGAGGAAACCGTTTACAATGAGCAGTTCTTC	CASTREETVYNEQFF
.	TRBV5-1	many	TRBJ2-3	TGCGCCAGCGCAAGGGCTAACAGGAAACTTTTCACGGATACGCAGTATTTT	CASARANRKLFTDTQYF
TRBD1	TRBV20-1	many	TRBJ2-3	TGCAGTGCACCGCCGGGACAGGGGCGCACAGATACGCAGTATTTT	CSAPPGQGRTDTQYF
TRBD2	TRBV9	many	TRBJ2-3	TGTGCCAGCAGCCTACGGGCTAGCGGGAGAGGGACAGATACGCAGTATTTT	CASSLRASGRGTDTQYF
.	TRBV27	many	TRBJ2-1	TGTGCCAGCAGCCCCGTGGGGAGATCCTACAATGAGCAGTTCTTC	CASSPVGRSYNEQFF
TRBD1	TRBV3-1	.	TRBJ1-6	TGTGCCAGCAGCCGGGGGACAGGGGCTAATTCACCCCTCCACTTT	CASSRGTGANSPLHF
.	TRBV28	many	TRBJ1-5	TGTGCCAGCAGTCGACAGTTTGTGAGCAATCAGCCCCAGCATTTT	CASSRQFVSNQPQHF
.	TRBV27	many	TRBJ2-3	TGTGCCAGCAGTCCGGGACGGAGGTCAGGAGTCGGTGATACGCAGTATTTT	CASSPGRRSGVGDTQYF
TRBD2	TRBV20-1	many	TRBJ2-1	TGCAGTGCTCAACTAGCGGGAGGGTACAATGAGCAGTTCTTC	CSAQLAGGYNEQFF
.	TRBV7-9	.	TRBJ2-7	TGTGCCAGCAGCTTAACTTTTTCCTACGAGCAGTACTTC	CASSLTFSYEQYF
TRBD2	TRBV5-1	many	TRBJ2-2	TGCGCCAGCAGGTCGAGGGGTAGCGGGAGCGTGAACACCGGGGAGCTGTTTTTT	CASRSRGSGSVNTGELFF
.	TRBV10-2	many	TRBJ2-1	TGCGCCAGCAGTGATTCGGCTAGACTAAGCTCCTACAATGAGCAGTTCTTC	CASSDSARLSSYNEQFF
.	TRBV28	few	TRBJ1-1	TGTGCCAGCAGTTTGGGGGGGGCAACCTACACTGAAGCTTTCTTT	CASSLGGATYTEAFF
.	TRBV6-1	few	TRBJ2-7	TGTGCCAGCTCGACAGTGGAGTGGGGCGAGCAGTACTTC	CASSTVEWGEQYF
TRBD1	TRBV15	many	TRBJ1-6	TGTGCCACCAGCAGAGGATGGGGCCAGGGGGTAGACGGTAATTCACCCCTCCACTTT	CATSRGWGQGVDGNSPLHF
.	TRBV29-1	many	TRBJ2-5	TGCAGCCAGGGGGGGGGATTGGAGACCCAGTACTTC	CSQGGGLETQYF
TRBD2	TRBV9	many	TRBJ2-5	TGTGCCAGCAGCGCCCTAGCGGGGGGAGGGACCCAGTACTTC	CASSALAGGGTQYF
TRBD1	TRBV20-1	.	TRBJ1-5	TGCAGTGCGAGGGGGCAGGGGGGCAATCAGCCCCAGCATTTT	CSARGQGGNQPQHF
TRBD2	TRBV15	many	TRBJ2-4	TGTGCCACCAGCACGCCCGGGGGGACGACGCTTTTAGCCAAAAACATTCAGTACTTC	CATSTPGGTTLLAKNIQYF
.	TRBV12-3/TRBV12-4	.	TRBJ2-1	TGTACCAGCAGTTTTATGGGTGTCGGGCAGGGGCCGAACAATGAGCAGTTCTTC	CTSSFMGVGQGPNNEQFF
.	TRBV4-2	many	TRBJ1-4	TGTGCCAGCAGCCAACTATTCGGGGGGAATGAAAAACTGTTTTTT	CASSQLFGGNEKLFF
.	TRBV15	many	TRBJ1-5	TGTGCCACCAGCAGCTGGCGAATTGGCAATCAGCCCCAGCATTTT	CATSSWRIGNQPQHF
TRBD2	TRBV3-1	many	TRBJ2-5	TGTGCCAGCAGCCAATTGGTGGCGGGAGGCGGGGAGACCCAGTACTTC	CASSQLVAGGGETQYF
TRBD1	TRBV9	many	TRBJ2-7	TGTGCCAGCAGCAGCGCCGGGACAGTGGGCGAGCAGTACTTC	CASSSAGTVGEQYF
TRBD1	TRBV10-3	many	TRBJ1-4	TGTGCCATCAGTGAGTCGGGACAGGGAAATGAAAAACTGTTTTTT	CAISESGQGNEKLFF
.	TRBV21-1	many	TRBJ1-6	TGTGCCAGCAGCTATCGACCGGGTTCACCCCTCCACTTT	CASSYRPGSPLHF
.	TRBV11-2	.	TRBJ2-2	TGTGCCAGCAGCCCCCGTGGGGGCTGGACCGGGGAGCTGTTTTTT	CASSPRGGWTGELFF
.	TRBV6-5	many	TRBJ2-5	TGTGCCAGCAGTTACTCGAACACGGCAGGGATTCAAGAGACCCAGTACTTC	CASSYSNTAGIQETQYF
TRBD1	TRBV7-2	many	TRBJ1-6	TGTGCCAGCAGGGCAGGGGGTAGAGGAAATTCACCCCTCCACTTT	CASRAGGRGNSPLHF
.	TRBV7-8	many	TRBJ2-3	TGTGCCAGCAGCCGAGAGGGGGGGCGACCAGATACGCAGTATTTT	CASSREGGRPDTQYF
.	TRBV4-2	many	TRBJ1-5	TGTGCCAGCAGCCAAGGACGGGACATCGGCCCTGATCAGCCCCAGCATTTT	CASSQGRDIGPDQPQHF
.	TRBV4-1	many	TRBJ2-4	TGCGCCAGCAGCCAAGATCCCCCCAGCGGGGGACAGGTCGACATTCAGTACTTC	CASSQDPPSGGQVDIQYF
.	TRBV6-5	many	TRBJ1-1	TGTGCCAGCAGTTACGAAAACGGCCACGGCACTGAAGCTTTCTTT	CASSYENGHGTEAFF
.	TRBV7-3	many	TRBJ2-1	TGTGCCAGCAGCTTACGGAGCGACAATGAGCAGTTCTTC	CASSLRSDNEQFF
.	TRBV7-6	many	TRBJ1-3	TGTGCCAGCAGCTTAGGCCTCTCTGGAAACACCATATATTTT	CASSLGLSGNTIYF
.	TRBV20-1	many	TRBJ2-7	TGCAGTGCTCGTGCAGGGAGCTCCTACGAGCAGTACTTC	CSARAGSSYEQYF
.	TRBV7-2	many	TRBJ2-1	TGTGCCAGCAGCCCCACCCCCCGCTCCCCGACTGCTGAGCAGTTCTTC	CASSPTPRSPTAEQFF
TRBD2	TRBV7-2	many	TRBJ2-3	TGTGCCAGCAGCCCTCGGGGCGGGGGGGCGAGCACAGATACGCAGTATTTT	CASSPRGGGASTDTQYF
TRBD2	TRBV10-3	many	TRBJ2-3	TGTGCCATCAGTGAGAGGCTAGCGGGAGACGCCCGCACAGATACGCAGTATTTT	CAISERLAGDARTDTQYF
.	TRBV21-1	many	TRBJ2-7	TGTGCCAGCAGCAAAAAGGCACACTCCTACGAGCAGTACTTC	CASSKKAHSYEQYF
TRBD2	TRBV12-3/TRBV12-4	many	TRBJ2-3	TGTGCCAGCAGGGACCCGACCGTCGGGAGGGCAGATACGCAGTATTTT	CASRDPTVGRADTQYF